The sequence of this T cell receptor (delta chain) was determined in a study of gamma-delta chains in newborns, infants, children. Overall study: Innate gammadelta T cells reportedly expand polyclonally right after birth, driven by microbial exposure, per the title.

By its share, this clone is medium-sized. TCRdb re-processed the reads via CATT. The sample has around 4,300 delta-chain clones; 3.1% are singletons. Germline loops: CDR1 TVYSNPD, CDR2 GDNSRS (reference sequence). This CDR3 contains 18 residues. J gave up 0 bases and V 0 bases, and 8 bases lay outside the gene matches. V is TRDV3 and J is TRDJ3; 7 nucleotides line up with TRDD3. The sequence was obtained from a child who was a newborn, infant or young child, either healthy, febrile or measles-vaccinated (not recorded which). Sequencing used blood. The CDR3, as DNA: TGTGCCTTTAGCTCTCGGATACGCGGCTCCTGGGACACCCGACAGATGTTTTTC. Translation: CAFSSRIRGSWDTRQMFF.